This TCR beta chain was captured by sequencing in a study of blood T cell repertoires in COVID-19. This clone was counted a single time. The germline V and J ends were trimmed by 0 bases and 3 bases, with 12 bases remaining between them. Germline CDR1 and CDR2: SGHRS and YFSETQ. The CDR3 has 15 residues. Measured with immunoSEQ multiplex PCR; TCRdb has only the in-frame clones, and not every one. The sample shows about 190,000 clones, 86% of them seen only once. The V gene is TRBV5-1, the J gene TRBJ1-1, with a weak D call TRBD1 (5 bases). This receptor was taken from a man aged 35 to 55 with acute COVID-19. The sample comprised PBMCs or T cells enriched from blood (not recorded which). CDR3 bases: TGCGCCAGCAGCTTGGTTGGGGCCCATTACACTGAAGCTTTCTTT. Encoded protein: CASSLVGAHYTEAFF. The full variable domain, completed using reference TRBV5-1 and TRBJ1-1, is KAGVTQTPRYLIKTRGQQVTLSCSPISGHRSVSWYQQTPGQGLQFLFEYFSETQRNKGNFPGRFSGRQFSNSRSEMNVSTLELGDSALYLCASSLVGAHYTEAFFGQGTRLTVV.